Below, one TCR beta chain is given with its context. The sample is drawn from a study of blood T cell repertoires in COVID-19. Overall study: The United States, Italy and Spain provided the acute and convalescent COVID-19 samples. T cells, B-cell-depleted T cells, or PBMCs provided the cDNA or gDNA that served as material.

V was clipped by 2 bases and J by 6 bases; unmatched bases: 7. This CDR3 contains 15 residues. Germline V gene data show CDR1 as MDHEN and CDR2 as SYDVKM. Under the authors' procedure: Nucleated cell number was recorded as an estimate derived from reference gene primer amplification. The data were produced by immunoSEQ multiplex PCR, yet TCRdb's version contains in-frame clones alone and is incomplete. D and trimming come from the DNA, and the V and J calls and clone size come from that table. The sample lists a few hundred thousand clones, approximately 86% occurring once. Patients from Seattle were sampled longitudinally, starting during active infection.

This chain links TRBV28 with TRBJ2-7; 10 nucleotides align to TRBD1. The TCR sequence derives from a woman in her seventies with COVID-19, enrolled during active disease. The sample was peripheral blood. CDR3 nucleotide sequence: TGTGCCAGCAGTTTAGGGACAGGGGAAAGGGGCGAGCAGTACTTC. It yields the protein CASSLGTGERGEQYF. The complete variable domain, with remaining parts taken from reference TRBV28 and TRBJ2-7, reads DVKVTQSSRYLVKRTGEKVFLECVQDMDHENMFWYRQDPGLGLRLIYFSYDVKMKEKGDIPEGYSVSREKKERFSLILESASTNQTSMYLCASSLGTGERGEQYFGPGTRLTVT.